These 28 T cell receptor beta chains were all obtained from the same sample, sequenced in a study of shared clonotypes between healthy human individuals. Assay used: immunoSEQ multiplex PCR; TCRdb lists only in-frame clones, some missing. The data contain a few million clones, approximately 92% of them seen just once; the ten biggest clones take up roughly 1.7%. Naive CD8 isolation took CD45RO-negative cells positively selected for CCR7 and excluded terminally differentiated effector memory CD45RA+ cells. The source material was naive CD8+ T cells from PBMCs. These receptors came from a man younger than 35 in good health. Some clones in this sample may be carry-over from other donors' samples.

A remark on this clone: Since a much larger clone is just one base distant, this may be a read error. Other DNA sequences in the same sample also yield this CDR3. The chain links TRBV7-9 to TRBJ1-1, with D perhaps matching TRBD1 (5 bases). Germline lookup yields CDR1 SEHNR and CDR2 FQNEAQ (reference sequence). The CDR3 totals 13 residues. V shed 1 base and J shed 3 bases, with 6 bases lying between them. For the CDR3, the DNA is TGTGCCAGCAGCTTAGGGGGGGACACTGAAGCTTTCTTT. Its protein product is CASSLGGDTEAFF.

A remark on this clone: The sample has other DNA sequences that encode this CDR3 too. For the CDR3, the DNA is TGTGCCAGCAGCGTGGGACAGGGCGGGGAGCAGTACTTC. This encodes CASSVGQGGEQYF. The genes are TRBV9 and TRBJ2-7; 9 bases are shared with TRBD1. With 2 bases clipped from V and 7 bases from J, the junction kept 4 bases outside the gene matches. CDR1 SGDLS and CDR2 YYNGEE come from the germline V gene. The CDR3 runs to 13 residues.

The rearrangement joins TRBV27 to TRBJ2-7, with D perhaps matching TRBD2 (6 bases). The V gene's germline CDR1 is MNHEY and CDR2 SMNVEV (reference sequence). V was shortened by 5 bases and J by 3 bases, with 11 bases between the two germline ends. The CDR3 covers 13 residues. DNA of the CDR3: TGTGCCAGCAGTGACACGGGACTCTACGAGCAGTACTTC. Translating gives CASSDTGLYEQYF.

V gene TRBV4-1 combines with J gene TRBJ2-7, with D maybe TRBD2 (6 bases). Germline V gene lookup returns CDR1 MGHRA and CDR2 YSYEKL. The V end lost 0 bases, the J end lost 0 bases, and 18 bases lay between the germline ends. The CDR3 runs 18 residues. The CDR3 DNA sequence: TGCGCCAGCAGCCAAGATGGGCCTAGCGTCCGAGCCTCCTACGAGCAGTACTTC. It codes for CASSQDGPSVRASYEQYF.

The rearrangement joins TRBV6-5 to TRBJ2-7, with a tentative D call TRBD2 (7 bases). This CDR3 region has 13 residues. CDR1 and CDR2 from the germline V gene are MNHEY and SVGAGI. With 6 bases removed from V and 2 bases from J, the gap between germline ends came to 11 bases. CDR3 protein: CASSSGGPYEQYF. In nucleotides, the CDR3 is TGTGCCAGCAGCTCGGGGGGCCCCTACGAGCAGTACTTC.

The rearrangement links TRBV27 to TRBJ2-2; TRBD1 agrees at 8 bases. The J segment lost 6 bases and the V segment lost 6 bases, leaving 6 bases of the junction unmatched. The V gene's germline CDR1 is MNHEY and CDR2 SMNVEV (reference sequence). The CDR3 runs to 14 residues. CDR3 region: CASSHTGGPGELFF. Written as DNA, the CDR3 is TGTGCCAGCAGCCATACAGGGGGACCCGGGGAGCTGTTTTTT.

The CDR3 DNA reads as TGTGCCAGCAGGGGAAGTGGGACTAGCACAGATACGCAGTATTTT. Protein sequence: CASRGSGTSTDTQYF. The chain links TRBV2 to TRBJ2-3, with D perhaps TRBD2 (6 bases). Trimming left V 6 bases short and J 0 bases short, with 13 bases between. Germline loops: CDR1 SNHLY, CDR2 FYNNEI. The CDR3 consists of 15 residues.

The gene calls are TRBV7-9 and TRBJ1-4; TRBD1 matches at 7 bases. V dropped 2 bases and J dropped 4; count of bases not matched to a gene: 7. Germline values: CDR1 SEHNR, CDR2 FQNEAQ (reference sequence). The CDR3 contains 16 residues. CDR3 sequence: CASSLSPTGYNEKLFF. CDR3 coding DNA: TGTGCCAGCAGCTTATCCCCGACAGGGTATAATGAAAAACTGTTTTTT.

The rearrangement uses TRBV11-2 and TRBJ1-5, with D unclear. Deletions cut 0 bases from V and 5 bases from J, with 8 bases between. The CDR3 is 14 amino acids. CDR1 and CDR2 (germline): SGHAT, FQNNGV. The CDR3 DNA reads as TGTGCCAGCAGCTTAGATGGTGGGGATCAGCCCCAGCATTTT. Translating it yields CASSLDGGDQPQHF.

This chain connects TRBV14 to TRBJ2-7; D perhaps matches TRBD1 (5 bases). Germline-derived CDR1 and CDR2 are SGHDN and FVKESK. The CDR3 totals 15 residues. Trimming cost V 2 bases and J 0 bases, with 11 bases left between them. In nucleotides, the CDR3 is TGTGCCAGCAGCCAATATGACAGCTTCTCCTACGAGCAGTACTTC. It translates to CASSQYDSFSYEQYF. Full variable domain (missing parts from reference TRBV14 and TRBJ2-7): EAGVTQFPSHSVIEKGQTVTLRCDPISGHDNLYWYRRVMGKEIKFLLHFVKESKQDESGMPNNRFLAERTGGTYSTLKVQPAELEDSGVYFCASSQYDSFSYEQYFGPGTRLTVT.

This chain joins TRBV4-1 and TRBJ2-1; 7 positions agree with TRBD1. V lost 11 bases and J lost 9; bases outside the gene matches: 16. The CDR3 loop spans 14 amino acids. Germline V gene data show CDR1 as MGHRA and CDR2 as YSYEKL. CDR3 residues: CAGSSPYRGSEQFF. In DNA, the CDR3 is TGCGCCGGCTCCTCACCTTACAGGGGAAGTGAGCAGTTCTTC.

The chain joins TRBV7-9 to TRBJ1-1; 7 bases fit TRBD1. This CDR3 is 15 amino acids long. Germline V CDR1 and CDR2: SEHNR, FQNEAQ (reference sequence). The V and J ends lost 1 base and 4 bases, in that order; junction bases with no gene match: 6. For the CDR3, the DNA is TGTGCCAGCAGCTTAGAGGGGGCGCCGGGCACTGAAGCTTTCTTT. Its protein product is CASSLEGAPGTEAFF.

V and J are TRBV21-1 and TRBJ2-7; TRBD2 is the table's D call, not checked against the DNA. TRBV21-1 is annotated as a pseudogene. The CDR3 is 15 amino acids. The CDR3 loop reads CAIRLRGRGTYEQYF. Here the CDR3 DNA reads TGTGCCATACGTTTACGCGGGAGAGGCACCTACGAGCAGTACTTC.

The chain employs TRBV7-9 and TRBJ2-3; 7 nucleotides line up with TRBD1. This CDR3 has 15 residues. Germline CDR1 and CDR2: SEHNR and FQNEAQ (reference sequence). V gave up 5 bases and J gave up 2 bases; unmatched junction bases: 7. For the CDR3, the DNA is TGTGCCAGCAGCGCTACCGGGACAGCCACAGATACGCAGTATTTT. Its translation is CASSATGTATDTQYF.

V gene TRBV7-6 combines with J gene TRBJ2-7; D is uncertain. Between the trimmed V and J ends, which lost 6 bases and 5 bases, there was a span of 17 bases. From germline, CDR1 is SGHVS and CDR2 FNYEAQ. The CDR3 sequence is 14 residues long. The CDR3 protein is CASSAPSVGDEQYF. CDR3 sequence (DNA): TGTGCCAGCAGTGCCCCGAGTGTAGGCGACGAGCAGTACTTC.

J is TRBJ2-7 and V is TRBV4-3; 12 bases fit TRBD1. Germline V gene sequence: CDR1 LGHNA, CDR2 YSLEER. Unmatched junction bases numbered 4, after V lost 5 bases and J lost 2 bases. This CDR3 is built from 15 residues. CDR3 nucleotide sequence: TGCGCCAGCAGCTTCGGGACAGGGGGCCCCTACGAGCAGTACTTC. Protein sequence: CASSFGTGGPYEQYF.

This sequence joins TRBV19 and TRBJ2-7; D call uncertain. With 2 bases removed from V and 5 bases from J, the gap between germline ends came to 22 bases. The germline gives CDR1 LNHDA, CDR2 SQIVND (reference sequence). This CDR3 spans 17 amino acids. The CDR3 nucleotides are TGTGCCAGTAGTATAAGGGTGGGCGTAGGGCCTGAACACGAGCAGTACTTC. This gives the protein CASSIRVGVGPEHEQYF. Drawing the rest from reference TRBV19 and TRBJ2-7, the complete variable domain is DGGITQSPKYLFRKEGQNVTLSCEQNLNHDAMYWYRQDPGQGLRLIYYSQIVNDFQKGDIAEGYSVSREKKESFPLTVTSAQKNPTAFYLCASSIRVGVGPEHEQYFGPGTRLTVT.

The rearrangement uses TRBV9 and TRBJ1-5, with D possibly matching TRBD1 (5 bases). Trimming left V 0 bases short and J 3 bases short, with 10 bases between. Germline-derived CDR1 and CDR2 are SGDLS and YYNGEE. The CDR3 has 15 amino acids. The CDR3 DNA reads as TGTGCCAGCAGCGTAGGGGACGGACTCAATCAGCCCCAGCATTTT. Its translation: CASSVGDGLNQPQHF.

The rearrangement links TRBV20-1 to TRBJ2-7; 7 bases are shared with TRBD1. Germline V CDR1 and CDR2: DFQATT, SNEGSKA (reference sequence). J was trimmed by 6 bases and V by 6 bases; bases with no gene match: 5. This CDR3 is 11 amino acids long. The CDR3 here is CSARQGFEQYF. DNA for the CDR3: TGCAGTGCCCGACAGGGCTTCGAGCAGTACTTC.

The rearrangement joins TRBV7-9 to TRBJ2-7; 9 bases are a match to TRBD2. Germline CDR1 is SEHNR and CDR2 is FQNEAQ (reference sequence). The CDR3 sequence is 15 residues long. V lost 5 bases, J lost 4 bases, and 9 bases stayed unmatched. The CDR3 DNA is TGTGCCAGCAGCCAGGGGGTAGCGGGAGCTTACGAGCAGTACTTC. Its protein is CASSQGVAGAYEQYF.

This clone was recorded a few times. The V and J genes are TRBV29-1 and TRBJ1-1; D unclear. V shed 7 bases and J shed 2 bases, with 8 bases lying between them. Per germline, CDR1 SQVTM and CDR2 ANQGSEA. This CDR3 contains 11 residues. CDR3 bases: TGCAGCGCCGTTTTTAACACTGAAGCTTTCTTT. Translating gives CSAVFNTEAFF.

V is TRBV18 and J is TRBJ2-7; 10 bases fit TRBD1. The CDR3 extends over 16 amino acids. V lost 6 bases, J lost 7 bases, and 15 bases stayed unmatched. In germline, CDR1 is KGHSH, CDR2 LQKENI. The CDR3 here is CASSQSPGQGLVEQYF. The CDR3 coding sequence is TGTGCCAGCTCGCAATCACCGGGACAGGGGTTGGTTGAGCAGTACTTC.

The CDR3 region has the DNA TGTGCCAGCAGCCGGGGTGTGGTGAGGGTCTCCTACGAGCAGTACTTC. It is translated as CASSRGVVRVSYEQYF. The chain has TRBV4-2 and TRBJ2-7; TRBD2 might be the D (5 bases). This CDR3 contains 16 residues. CDR1 is LGHNA and CDR2 is YNFKEQ in the germline V gene. The V end was cut by 4 bases, the J end by 0 bases, with 16 bases between.

The V gene is TRBV28, the J gene TRBJ2-3; unclear D gene. V was shortened by 2 bases and J by 2 bases, with 23 bases between the two germline ends. Germline assignment: CDR1 MDHEN and CDR2 SYDVKM. The CDR3 has 19 residues. The CDR3 DNA sequence: TGTGCCAGCAGTTTACCCAGGCCCCTGCCTCTTACCTTCACAGATACGCAGTATTTT. This sequence encodes CASSLPRPLPLTFTDTQYF.

Details on this clone: A far larger clone differs by one base, so this is likely a read error. V and J are TRBV7-8 and TRBJ1-2, with D unresolved. The CDR3 length is 13 residues. V was pared by 1 base and J by 2 bases, with 5 bases between. From germline, CDR1 is SGHVS and CDR2 FQNEAQ. The CDR3 region has the DNA TGTGCCAGCAGCTTAGAACAGAACTATGGCTACACCTTC. Protein sequence: CASSLEQNYGYTF.

The rearrangement links TRBV10-3 to TRBJ1-5; a weak D match, TRBD1 (5 bases). The CDR3 is made up of 16 amino acids. In germline, CDR1 is ENHRY, CDR2 SYGVKD. V was cut by 0 bases and J by 7 bases, with 16 bases left in between. The CDR3 reads CAISESHLGGGQPQHF. The CDR3, as DNA: TGTGCCATCAGTGAGTCTCACCTGGGGGGAGGGCAGCCCCAGCATTTT.

The chain carries TRBV5-3 and TRBJ1-4; the D is unclear. TRBV5-3 is labeled an ORF, and its function is uncertain. Between the trimmed V and J ends, which lost 2 bases and 5 bases, there was a span of 1 base. The CDR3 has 11 amino acids. CDR3 DNA sequence: TGTGCCAGAAGCTTAAATGAAAAACTGTTTTTT. Translated, it gives CARSLNEKLFF.

The rearrangement uses TRBV21-1 and TRBJ2-7; the DNA was not compared with TRBD2, the D call given in the table. TRBV21-1 is given as a pseudogene. The CDR3 extends over 16 amino acids. In nucleotides, the CDR3 is TGTGCCAGCAGCCCGCTATCGGGGGGGAGATCCTACGAGCAGTACTTC. This gives the protein CASSPLSGGRSYEQYF.